The text below deals with one TCR beta chain. This specimen comes from a study of blood T cell repertoires in COVID-19. Original analysis: Nucleated cell counts were estimated from reference gene primer amplification. Clones were read by immunoSEQ multiplex PCR, and TCRdb kept only the in-frame ones, dropping some. V and J calls and clone size are those listed in that table; D and trimming were worked out from the DNA. Of about 380,000 clones detected, approximately 90% appear once; the ten largest clones hold roughly 1.2%. The CDR3 totals 14 residues. Between the trimmed V and J ends, which lost 2 bases and 2 bases, there was a span of 10 bases. From germline, CDR1 is SGHAT and CDR2 FQDESV (reference sequence).

The TCR originated in a woman younger than 35 who had recovered from COVID-19. Sequences were obtained from PBMCs or T cells enriched from blood (not recorded which). The chain employs TRBV11-1 and TRBJ2-7; a possible D gene is TRBD1 (5 bases). The DNA of the CDR3 is TGTGCCAGCAGCTTACAGGGAAGGGCCTACGAGCAGTACTTC. Translation gives CASSLQGRAYEQYF.